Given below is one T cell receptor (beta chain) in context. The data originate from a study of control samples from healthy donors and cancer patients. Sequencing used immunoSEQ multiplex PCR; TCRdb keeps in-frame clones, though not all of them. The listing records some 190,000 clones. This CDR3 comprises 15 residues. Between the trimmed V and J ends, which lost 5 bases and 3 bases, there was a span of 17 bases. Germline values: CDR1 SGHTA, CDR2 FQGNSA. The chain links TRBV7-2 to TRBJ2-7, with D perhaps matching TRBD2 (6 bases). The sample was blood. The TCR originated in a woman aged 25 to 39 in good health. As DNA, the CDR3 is TGTGCCAGCAGCCCGGACTATGGGACTGTCTACGAGCAGTACTTC. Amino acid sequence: CASSPDYGTVYEQYF.